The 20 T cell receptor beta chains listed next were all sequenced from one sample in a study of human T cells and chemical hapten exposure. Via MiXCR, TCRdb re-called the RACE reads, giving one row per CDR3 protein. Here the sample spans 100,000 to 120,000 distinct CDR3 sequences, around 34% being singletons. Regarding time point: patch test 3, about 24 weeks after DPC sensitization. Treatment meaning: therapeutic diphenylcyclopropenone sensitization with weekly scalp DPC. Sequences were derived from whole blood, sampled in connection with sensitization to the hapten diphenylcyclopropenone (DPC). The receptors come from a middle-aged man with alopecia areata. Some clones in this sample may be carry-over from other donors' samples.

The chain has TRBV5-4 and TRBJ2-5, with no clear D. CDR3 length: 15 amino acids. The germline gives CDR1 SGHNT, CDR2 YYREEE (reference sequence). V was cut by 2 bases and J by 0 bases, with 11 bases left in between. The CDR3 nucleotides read TGTGCCAGCAGCTTAGGAACCGGGTACCAAGAGACCCAGTACTTC. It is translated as CASSLGTGYQETQYF. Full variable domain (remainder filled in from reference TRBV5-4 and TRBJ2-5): ETGVTQSPTHLIKTRGQQVTLRCSSQSGHNTVSWYQQALGQGPQFIFQYYREEENGRGNFPPRFSGLQFPNYSSELNVNALELDDSALYLCASSLGTGYQETQYFGPGTRLLVL.

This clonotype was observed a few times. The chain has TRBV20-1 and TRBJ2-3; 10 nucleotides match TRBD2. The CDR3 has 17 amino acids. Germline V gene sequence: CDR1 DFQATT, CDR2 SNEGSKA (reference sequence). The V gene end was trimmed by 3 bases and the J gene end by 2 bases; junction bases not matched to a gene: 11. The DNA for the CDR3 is TGCAGTGCTAGCTCCCGCAGGACTAGCGGCTACACAGATACGCAGTATTTT. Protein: CSASSRRTSGYTDTQYF.

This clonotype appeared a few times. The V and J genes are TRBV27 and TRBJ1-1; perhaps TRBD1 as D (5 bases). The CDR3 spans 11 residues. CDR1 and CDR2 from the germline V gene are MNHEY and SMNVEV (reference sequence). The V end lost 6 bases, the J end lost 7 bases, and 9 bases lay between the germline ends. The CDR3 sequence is CASRGGIEAFF. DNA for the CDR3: TGTGCCAGCAGGGGGGGGATTGAAGCTTTCTTT.

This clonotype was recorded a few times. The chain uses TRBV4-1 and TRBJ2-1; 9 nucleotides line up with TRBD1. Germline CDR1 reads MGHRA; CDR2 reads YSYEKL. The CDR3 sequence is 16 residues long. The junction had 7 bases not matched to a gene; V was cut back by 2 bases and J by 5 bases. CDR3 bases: TGCGCCAGCAGCCAAATGCCGGGACAGGGAGACAATGAGCAGTTCTTC. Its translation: CASSQMPGQGDNEQFF.

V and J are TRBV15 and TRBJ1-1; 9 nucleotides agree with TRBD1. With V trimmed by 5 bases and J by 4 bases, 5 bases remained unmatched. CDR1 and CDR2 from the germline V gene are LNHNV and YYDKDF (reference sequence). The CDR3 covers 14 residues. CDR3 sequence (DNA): TGTGCCACCAGCGCGGGACAGGGTTTCACTGAAGCTTTCTTT. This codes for CATSAGQGFTEAFF.

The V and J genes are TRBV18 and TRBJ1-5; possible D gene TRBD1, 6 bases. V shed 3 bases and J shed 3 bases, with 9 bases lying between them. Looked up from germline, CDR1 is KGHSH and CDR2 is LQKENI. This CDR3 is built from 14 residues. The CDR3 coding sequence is TGTGCCAGCTCACCTGGACAGTCCAATCAGCCCCAGCATTTT. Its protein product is CASSPGQSNQPQHF.

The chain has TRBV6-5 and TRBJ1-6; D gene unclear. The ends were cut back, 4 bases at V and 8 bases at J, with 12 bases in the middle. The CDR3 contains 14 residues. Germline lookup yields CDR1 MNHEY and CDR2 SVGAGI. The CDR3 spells CASSSGRSHSPLHF. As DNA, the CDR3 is TGTGCCAGCAGTTCCGGCAGGTCCCATTCACCCCTCCACTTT.

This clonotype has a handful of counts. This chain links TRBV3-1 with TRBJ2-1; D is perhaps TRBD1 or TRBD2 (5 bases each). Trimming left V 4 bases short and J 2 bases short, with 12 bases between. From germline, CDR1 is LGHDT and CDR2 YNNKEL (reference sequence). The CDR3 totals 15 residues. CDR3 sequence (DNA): TGTGCCAGCAGCCGAGGGACGAAGACCTACAATGAGCAGTTCTTC. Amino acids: CASSRGTKTYNEQFF.

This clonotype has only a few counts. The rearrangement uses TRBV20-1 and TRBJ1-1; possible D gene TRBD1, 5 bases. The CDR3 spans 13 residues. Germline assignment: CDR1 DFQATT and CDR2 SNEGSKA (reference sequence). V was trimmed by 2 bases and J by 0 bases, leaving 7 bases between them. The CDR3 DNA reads TGCAGTGCTAGAATACAGGTGAACACTGAAGCTTTCTTT. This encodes CSARIQVNTEAFF.

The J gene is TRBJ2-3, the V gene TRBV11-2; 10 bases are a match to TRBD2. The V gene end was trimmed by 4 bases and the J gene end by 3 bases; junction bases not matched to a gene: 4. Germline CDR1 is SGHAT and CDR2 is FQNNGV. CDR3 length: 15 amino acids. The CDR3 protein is CASSSSGRMTDTQYF. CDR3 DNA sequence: TGTGCCAGCAGCTCTAGCGGGAGAATGACAGATACGCAGTATTTT.

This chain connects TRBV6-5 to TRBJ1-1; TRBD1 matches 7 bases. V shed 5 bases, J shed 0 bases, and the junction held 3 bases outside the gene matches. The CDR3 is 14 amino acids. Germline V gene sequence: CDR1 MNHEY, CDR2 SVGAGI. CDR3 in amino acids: CASSRGQMNTEAFF. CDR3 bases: TGTGCCAGCAGTAGGGGACAGATGAACACTGAAGCTTTCTTT.

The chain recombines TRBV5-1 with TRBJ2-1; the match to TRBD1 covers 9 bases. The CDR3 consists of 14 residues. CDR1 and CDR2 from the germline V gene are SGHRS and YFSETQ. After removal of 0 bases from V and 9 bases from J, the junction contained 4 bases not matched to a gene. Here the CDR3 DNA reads TGCGCCAGCAGCTTGGACAGGGGGCACGTTGAGCAGTTCTTC. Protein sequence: CASSLDRGHVEQFF.

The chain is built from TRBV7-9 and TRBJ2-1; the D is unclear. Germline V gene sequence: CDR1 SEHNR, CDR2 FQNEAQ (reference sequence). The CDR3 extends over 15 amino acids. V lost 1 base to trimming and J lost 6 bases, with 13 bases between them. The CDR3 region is CASSLVNQDRNEQFF. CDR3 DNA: TGTGCCAGCAGCTTAGTAAACCAGGATCGCAATGAGCAGTTCTTC.

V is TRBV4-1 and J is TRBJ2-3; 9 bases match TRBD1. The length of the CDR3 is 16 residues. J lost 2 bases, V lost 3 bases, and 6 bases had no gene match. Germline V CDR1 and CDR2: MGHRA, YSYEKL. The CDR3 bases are TGCGCCAGCAGCCAGACAGGGGGGGCGCCCACAGATACGCAGTATTTT. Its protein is CASSQTGGAPTDTQYF.

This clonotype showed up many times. The CDR3 bases are TGCGCCAGCAGCCTCCGTAGCACAGATACGCAGTATTTT. Amino acid sequence: CASSLRSTDTQYF. The chain couples TRBV4-3 to TRBJ2-3, with unresolved D. The CDR3 has 13 residues. Germline CDR1 and CDR2: LGHNA and YSLEER. V was trimmed by 4 bases and J by 0 bases, leaving 5 bases between them.

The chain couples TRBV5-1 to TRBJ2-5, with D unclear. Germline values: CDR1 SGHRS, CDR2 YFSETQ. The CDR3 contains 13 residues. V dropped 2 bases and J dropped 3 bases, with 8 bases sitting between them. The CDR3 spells CASSLDPKETQYF. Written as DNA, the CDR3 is TGCGCCAGCAGCTTAGACCCCAAAGAGACCCAGTACTTC.

The CDR3 bases are TGTGCCAGCAGTTACTCGAGGGGGACAGATACGCAGTATTTT. Amino acids: CASSYSRGTDTQYF. The gene calls are TRBV6-5 and TRBJ2-3; possibly TRBD1 for D (6 bases). The germline V gene has CDR1 MNHEY and CDR2 SVGAGI. V shed 0 bases and J shed 3 bases, with 7 bases lying between them. CDR3 size: 14 residues.

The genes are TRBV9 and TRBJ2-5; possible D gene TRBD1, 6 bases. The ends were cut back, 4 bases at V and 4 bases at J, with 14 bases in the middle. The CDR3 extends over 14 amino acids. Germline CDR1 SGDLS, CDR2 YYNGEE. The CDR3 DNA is TGTGCCAGCAGCCAAAACCCCAGGGGAGAGACCCAGTACTTC. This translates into CASSQNPRGETQYF.

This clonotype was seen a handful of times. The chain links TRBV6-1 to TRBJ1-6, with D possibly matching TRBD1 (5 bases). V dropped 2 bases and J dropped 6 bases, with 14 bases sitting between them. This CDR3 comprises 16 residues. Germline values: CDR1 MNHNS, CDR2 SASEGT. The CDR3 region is CASSEFETVINSPLHF. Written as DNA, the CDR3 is TGTGCCAGCAGTGAATTCGAGACAGTAATTAATTCACCCCTCCACTTT.

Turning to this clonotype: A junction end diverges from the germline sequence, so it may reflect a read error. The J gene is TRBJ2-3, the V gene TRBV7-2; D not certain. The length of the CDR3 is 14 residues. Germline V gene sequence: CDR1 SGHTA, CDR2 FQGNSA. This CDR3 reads CVSSPTEVLATQYF. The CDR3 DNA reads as TGTGTCAGCAGCCCTACTGAGGTTTTGGCTACGCAGTATTTT.